The 14 T cell receptor beta chains listed next were all sequenced from one sample in a study of breast tumors, draining lymph nodes, adjacent tissues. Axillary draining lymph nodes of breast cancer patients supplied the node samples. TCRdb reprocessed the multiplex PCR reads via MiXCR and lists one record per CDR3 protein. The table has some 140,000 distinct CDR3 sequences, about 22% seen once. Sequenced material: axillary lymph node tissue. The receptors originated from a female donor with breast cancer. Some clones in this sample may be carry-over from other donors' samples.

This clonotype was counted at least ten times. This rearrangement joins TRBV12-3 or TRBV12-4 to TRBJ2-7; the D is unclear. The CDR3 totals 14 residues. V was pared by 1 base and J by 2 bases, with 9 bases between. The CDR3 loop reads CASSLEDHTYEQYF. The CDR3 region has the DNA TGTGCCAGCAGTTTAGAGGACCATACCTACGAGCAGTACTTC.

The chain combines TRBV30 with TRBJ2-7; D gene unclear. The length of the CDR3 is 14 residues. Germline lookup yields CDR1 GTSNPN and CDR2 SVGIG (reference sequence). V was pared by 4 bases and J by 0 bases, with 13 bases between. CDR3 DNA: TGTGCCTGGAAACAGTCCCTTAGCTCCTACGAGCAGTACTTC. Amino acids: CAWKQSLSSYEQYF. The whole variable domain, filled in from reference TRBV30 and TRBJ2-7, reads SQTIHQWPATLVQPVGSPLSLECTVEGTSNPNLYWYRQAAGRGLQLLFYSVGIGQISSEVPQNLSASRPQDRQFILSSKKLLLSDSGFYLCAWKQSLSSYEQYFGPGTRLTVT.

The table lists this clonotype with a few counts. A clone one base away is much larger, so this may be a read error. This chain connects TRBV6-6 to TRBJ2-7, with D hard to call. Trimming removed 6 bases from V and 5 bases from J, with 8 bases in between. Germline V gene sequence: CDR1 MNHNY, CDR2 SVGAGI (reference sequence). The CDR3 sequence is 11 residues long. CDR3 in DNA: TGTGCCAGCAGCGGTTTCGACGAGCAGTACTTC. Translating it yields CASSGFDEQYF.

Concerning this clonotype: This clone may be a read error of a much larger clone one base away. The chain carries TRBV5-1 and TRBJ2-3; no firm D call. The end of the DNA fits TRBJ1-5 better, so the J call may be wrong. The CDR3 extends over 14 amino acids. CDR1 and CDR2 (germline): SGHRS, YFSETQ. CDR3 sequence: CASSLSENTDTQHF. CDR3 nucleotide sequence: TGCGCCAGCAGCTTGTCGGAGAACACAGATACGCAGCATTTT.

For this clonotype: Being one base from a much bigger clone, this may be a read error. The rearrangement links TRBV24-1 to TRBJ1-2; D ambiguous. The germline V gene has CDR1 KGHDR and CDR2 SFDVKD. V lost 2 bases to trimming and J lost 1 base, with 7 bases between them. There are 14 residues in the CDR3. CDR3 DNA sequence: TGTGCCACCAGTGATTGGGCACTTAACTATGGCTACACCTTC. It encodes CATSDWALNYGYTF.

This clonotype occurred many times. The chain is built from TRBV12-3 or TRBV12-4 and TRBJ2-3, with D perhaps TRBD2 (7 bases). The CDR3 spans 13 residues. V was trimmed by 8 bases and J by 4 bases, leaving 13 bases between them. CDR3 coding DNA: TGTGCCAGCCAAGGCGGGGGCGCAGATACGCAGTATTTT. Protein sequence: CASQGGGADTQYF.

As to this clonotype: A much larger clone differs by one base, so this may be a read error. The V call is TRBV5-6, the J call TRBJ2-3, with D perhaps matching TRBD1 (6 bases). CDR3 size: 13 residues. Germline V lookup: CDR1 SGHDT, CDR2 YYEEEE. The CDR3 sequence is CASGLLGGDTQYF. CDR3 in DNA: TGTGCCAGCGGCTTGCTAGGGGGAGATACGCAGTATTTT. The full variable domain, its missing parts supplied by reference TRBV5-6 and TRBJ2-3, is DAGVTQSPTHLIKTRGQQVTLRCSPKSGHDTVSWYQQALGQGPQFIFQYYEEEERQRGNFPDRFSGHQFPNYSSELNVNALLLGDSALYLCASGLLGGDTQYFGPGTRLTVL.

In the case of this clonotype: This may be a read error, as it is one base from a much larger clone. This rearrangement joins TRBV15 to TRBJ2-3; 7 bases agree with TRBD2. CDR1 LNHNV and CDR2 YYDKDF come from the germline V gene (reference sequence). This CDR3 is 14 amino acids long. CDR3 bases: TGTGCCACCAGCAGTAGCGGGCACACAGATATGCAGTATTTT. It yields the protein CATSSSGHTDMQYF. Looking up the rest from reference TRBV15 and TRBJ2-3 gives the full variable domain: DAMVIQNPRYQVTQFGKPVTLSCSQTLNHNVMYWYQQKSSQAPKLLFHYYDKDFNNEADTPDNFQSRRPNTSFCFLDIRSPGLGDTAMYLCATSSSGHTDMQYFGPGTRLTVL.

This clonotype was picked up many times. The chain is built from TRBV28 and TRBJ1-3, with 8 positions matching TRBD1. The length of the CDR3 is 15 residues. V lost 6 bases to trimming and J lost 4 bases; unmatched junction nucleotides: 8. Germline V gives CDR1 MDHEN, CDR2 SYDVKM. The CDR3 here is CASRPRQGRGNTIYF. CDR3 bases: TGTGCCAGCAGACCGAGACAGGGGAGAGGAAACACCATATATTTT. Using reference TRBV28 and TRBJ1-3 for the parts outside the CDR3, the full variable domain is DVKVTQSSRYLVKRTGEKVFLECVQDMDHENMFWYRQDPGLGLRLIYFSYDVKMKEKGDIPEGYSVSREKKERFSLILESASTNQTSMYLCASRPRQGRGNTIYFGEGSWLTVV.

There are many counts of this clonotype. V usage is TRBV5-1 and J usage is TRBJ2-7, with 7 bases aligning to TRBD2. CDR1 and CDR2 from the germline V gene are SGHRS and YFSETQ. After removal of 4 bases from V and 0 bases from J, the junction contained 16 bases not matched to a gene. This CDR3 has 18 amino acids. The CDR3 DNA follows: TGCGCCAGCAGCCTAAGTGACCCGGGAGGACGGAGCTCCTACGAGCAGTACTTC. Translating it yields CASSLSDPGGRSSYEQYF.

This clonotype occurred a few times. The chain recombines TRBV28 with TRBJ2-7, with D possibly called TRBD1 or TRBD2 (5 bases each). The CDR3 sequence is 15 residues long. The germline V gene encodes CDR1 MDHEN and CDR2 SYDVKM. V was trimmed by 5 bases and J by 0 bases, leaving 14 bases between them. CDR3 loop: CASSVPGPGSYEQYF. CDR3 coding DNA: TGTGCCAGCAGTGTGCCGGGGCCCGGCTCCTACGAGCAGTACTTC.

Of note for this clonotype: A much larger clone is a single base away; this may be a read error. This chain connects TRBV19 to TRBJ2-1; 7 bases map to TRBD2. Germline-derived CDR1 and CDR2 are LNHDA and SQIVND (reference sequence). CDR3 length: 16 amino acids. The CDR3 nucleotides are TGTGCCGGTAGTATAGATCTTCGGCGGGAGAGGCATGAGCAGTTCTTC. It encodes CAGSIDLRRERHEQFF.

This clonotype was observed at least ten times. This chain joins TRBV19 and TRBJ2-7, with D perhaps TRBD2 (6 bases). Germline-derived CDR1 and CDR2 are LNHDA and SQIVND (reference sequence). This CDR3 is built from 13 residues. V dropped 6 bases and J dropped 4 bases, with 13 bases sitting between them. CDR3 nucleotide sequence: TGTGCCAGTAGAATCCCGGGGACTTACGAGCAGTACTTC. Its protein is CASRIPGTYEQYF.

This clonotype was counted between two and nine times. The chain employs TRBV10-3 and TRBJ2-2, with D perhaps matching TRBD2 (6 bases). Germline loops: CDR1 ENHRY, CDR2 SYGVKD. Trimming removed 8 bases from V and 7 bases from J, with 14 bases in between. The CDR3 loop spans 13 amino acids. The CDR3 here is CAIGAGGIGELFF. The CDR3 DNA reads TGTGCCATCGGGGCGGGCGGGATCGGGGAGCTGTTTTTT.